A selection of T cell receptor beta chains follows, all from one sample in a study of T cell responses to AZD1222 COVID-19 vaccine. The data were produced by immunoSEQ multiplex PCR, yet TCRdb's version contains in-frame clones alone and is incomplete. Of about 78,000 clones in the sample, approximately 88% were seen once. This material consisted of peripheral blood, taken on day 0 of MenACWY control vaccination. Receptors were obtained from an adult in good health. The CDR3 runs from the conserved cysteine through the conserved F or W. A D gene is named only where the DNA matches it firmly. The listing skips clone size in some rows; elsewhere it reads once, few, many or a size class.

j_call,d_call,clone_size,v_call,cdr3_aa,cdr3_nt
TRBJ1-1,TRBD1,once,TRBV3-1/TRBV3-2,CASSQGGQGFLAEAFF,TGTGCCAGCAGCCAAGGGGGACAGGGGTTTCTAGCTGAAGCTTTCTTT
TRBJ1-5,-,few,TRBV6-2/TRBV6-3,CASSYSSAGTQPQHF,TGTGCCAGCAGTTACTCGTCCGCGGGGACTCAGCCCCAGCATTTT
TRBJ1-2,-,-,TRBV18,CASSPSRESYGYTF,TGTGCCAGCTCACCAAGCAGGGAAAGCTATGGCTACACCTTC
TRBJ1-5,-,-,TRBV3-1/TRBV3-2,CASSPREDQPQHF,TGTGCCAGCAGCCCGCGGGAGGATCAGCCCCAGCATTTT
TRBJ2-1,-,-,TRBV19,CASSIGRYYSYNEQFF,TGTGCCAGTAGTATCGGACGTTATTACTCCTACAATGAGCAGTTCTTC
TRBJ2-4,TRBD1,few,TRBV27,CASSLQGGTFAKNIQYF,TGTGCCAGCAGTTTACAAGGGGGCACTTTTGCCAAAAACATTCAGTACTTC
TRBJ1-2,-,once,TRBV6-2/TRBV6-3,CASSYQRGSLVYGYTF,TGTGCCAGCAGTTACCAACGGGGGTCTTTGGTTTATGGCTACACCTTC
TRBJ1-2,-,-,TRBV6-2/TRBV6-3,CASSYVRQSGYTF,TGTGCCAGCAGTTACGTCAGGCAGAGTGGCTACACCTTC
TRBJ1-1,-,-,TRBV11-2,CASSLDGRNTEAFF,TGTGCCAGCAGCTTAGATGGGAGGAACACTGAAGCTTTCTTT
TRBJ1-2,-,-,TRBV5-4,CASSLDTGLTEGYTF,TGTGCCAGCAGCTTGGATACAGGGCTTACTGAAGGCTACACCTTC
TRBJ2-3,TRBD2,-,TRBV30,CAWSAGTSGVNTQYF,TGTGCCTGGAGTGCCGGGACTAGCGGGGTGAATACGCAGTATTTT
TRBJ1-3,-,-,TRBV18,CASSLQSSGNTIYF,TGTGCCAGCTCACTCCAGAGCTCTGGAAACACCATATATTTT
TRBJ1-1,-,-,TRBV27,CASIDRWNTEAFF,TGTGCCAGCATCGACAGGTGGAACACTGAAGCTTTCTTT
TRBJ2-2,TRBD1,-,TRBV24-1,CATSGNRGPAGELFF,TGTGCCACCAGTGGGAACAGGGGGCCGGCCGGGGAGCTGTTTTTT
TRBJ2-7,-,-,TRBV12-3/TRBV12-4,CASSSNTGEGQYF,TGTGCCAGCAGTTCCAATACAGGAGAAGGGCAGTACTTC
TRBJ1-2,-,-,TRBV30,CAWSVSYGYTF,TGTGCCTGGAGTGTATCATATGGCTACACCTTC
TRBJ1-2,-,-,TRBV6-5,CASSYTRQAGYGYTF,TGTGCCAGCAGTTACACCCGACAGGCTGGCTATGGCTACACCTTC
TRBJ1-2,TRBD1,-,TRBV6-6,CASSWDRGGYGYTF,TGTGCCAGCAGTTGGGACAGGGGTGGCTATGGCTACACCTTC
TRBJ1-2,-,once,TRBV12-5,CASGLATAYYGYTF,TGTGCTAGTGGTTTGGCGACGGCGTACTATGGCTACACCTTC
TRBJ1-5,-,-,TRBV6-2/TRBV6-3,CASSSSTPTEMFNQPQHF,TGTGCCAGCAGTTCCTCCACCCCCACCGAAATGTTCAATCAGCCCCAGCATTTT
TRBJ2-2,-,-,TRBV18,CASSPGDTGELFF,TGTGCCAGCTCACCAGGGGACACCGGGGAGCTGTTTTTT
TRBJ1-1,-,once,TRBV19,CASSIMSGSEAFF,TGTGCCAGTAGTATTATGTCAGGGTCCGAAGCTTTCTTT
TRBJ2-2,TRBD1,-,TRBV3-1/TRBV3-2,CASSRPGTGTGELFF,TGTGCCAGCAGCCGGCCCGGGACAGGGACCGGGGAGCTGTTTTTT
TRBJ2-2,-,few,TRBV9,CASSFATGELFF,TGTGCCAGCAGCTTTGCGACCGGGGAGCTGTTTTTT
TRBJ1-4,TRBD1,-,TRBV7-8,CASSLRQGVMGEKLFF,TGTGCCAGCAGCTTACGACAGGGAGTGATGGGTGAAAAACTGTTTTTT
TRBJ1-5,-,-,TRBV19,CASSIVGRGSNQPQHF,TGTGCCAGTAGTATAGTAGGGAGAGGGAGCAATCAGCCCCAGCATTTT
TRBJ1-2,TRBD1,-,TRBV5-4,CASSPTGSGYGYTF,TGTGCCAGCAGCCCGACAGGGTCCGGGTATGGCTACACCTTC
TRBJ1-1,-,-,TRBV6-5,CATTPGGSPPEAFF,TGTGCCACCACCCCCGGAGGTAGTCCCCCTGAAGCTTTCTTT
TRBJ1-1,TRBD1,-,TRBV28,CASSPQGQGPAGAFF,TGTGCCAGCAGTCCCCAGGGACAGGGGCCAGCGGGCGCTTTCTTT
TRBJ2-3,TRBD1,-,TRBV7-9,CASSVLPGQGDWSTDTQYF,TGTGCCAGCAGCGTCTTACCGGGACAGGGGGATTGGAGCACAGATACGCAGTATTTT
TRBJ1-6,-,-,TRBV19,CASSIVATNSPLHF,TGTGCCAGTAGTATAGTTGCGACCAATTCACCCCTCCACTTT
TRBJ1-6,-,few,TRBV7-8,CASSLGQIDNSPLHF,TGTGCCAGCAGCTTAGGACAGATAGACAATTCACCCCTCCACTTT
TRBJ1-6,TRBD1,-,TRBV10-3,CATAGTGVDSPLHF,TGTGCCACTGCCGGGACAGGGGTCGATTCACCCCTCCACTTT
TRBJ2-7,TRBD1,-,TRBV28,CASSLNRGYEQYF,TGTGCCAGCAGTCTTAACAGGGGCTACGAGCAGTACTTC
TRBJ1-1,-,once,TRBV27,CASKGPTMNTEAFF,TGTGCCAGCAAGGGGCCGACGATGAACACTGAAGCTTTCTTT
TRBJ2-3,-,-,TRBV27,CASTPGFGADTQYF,TGTGCCAGCACCCCAGGGTTTGGGGCCGATACGCAGTATTTT
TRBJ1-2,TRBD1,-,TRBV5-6,CASSLYPGTGDDGYTF,TGTGCCAGCAGCTTGTACCCCGGGACAGGGGATGATGGCTACACCTTC
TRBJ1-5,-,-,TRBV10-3,CAISADYSNQPQHF,TGTGCCATCAGTGCAGACTATAGCAATCAGCCCCAGCATTTT
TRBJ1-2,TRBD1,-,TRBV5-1,CASSPTGIMDGYTF,TGCGCCAGCAGCCCGACAGGGATAATGGATGGCTACACCTTC
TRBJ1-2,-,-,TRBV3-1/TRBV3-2,CASSQGNGNGYTF,TGTGCCAGCAGCCAAGGGAACGGGAACGGCTACACCTTC
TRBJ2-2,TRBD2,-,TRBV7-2,CASRSLAGGPSVTGELFF,TGTGCCAGCAGGTCACTAGCGGGGGGGCCGTCGGTCACCGGGGAGCTGTTTTTT
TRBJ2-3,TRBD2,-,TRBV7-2,CASSLLAGASTDTQYF,TGTGCCAGCAGCTTACTTGCGGGAGCAAGCACAGATACGCAGTATTTT
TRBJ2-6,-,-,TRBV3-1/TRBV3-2,CASSQDDGALSSGANVLTF,TGTGCCAGCAGCCAAGACGACGGGGCGTTGTCCTCTGGGGCCAACGTCCTGACTTTC
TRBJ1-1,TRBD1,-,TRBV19,CASSIDWGTGEAFF,TGTGCCAGTAGTATAGATTGGGGGACAGGGGAAGCTTTCTTT
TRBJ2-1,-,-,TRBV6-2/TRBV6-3,CASSWDTILFF,TGTGCCAGCAGTTGGGATACTATTCTCTTCTTC
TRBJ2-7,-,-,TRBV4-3,CASSHTTGDYEQYF,TGCGCCAGCAGCCATACGACAGGAGACTACGAGCAGTACTTC
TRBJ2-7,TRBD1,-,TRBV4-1,CASSRTTGGTGSEQYF,TGCGCCAGCAGCCGGACTACAGGGGGTACAGGGAGTGAGCAGTACTTC
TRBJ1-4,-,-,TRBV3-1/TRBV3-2,CASTLWGKNEKLFF,TGTGCCAGCACTCTCTGGGGCAAAAATGAAAAACTGTTTTTT
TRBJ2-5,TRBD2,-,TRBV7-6,CASSRLTSGGSQETQYF,TGTGCCAGCAGCCGATTGACTAGCGGGGGCTCACAAGAGACCCAGTACTTC
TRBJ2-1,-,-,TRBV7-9,CASSFLLRGGEQFF,TGTGCCAGCAGCTTTCTTCTCCGGGGTGGAGAGCAGTTCTTC
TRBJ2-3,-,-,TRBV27,CASSFQGYTDTQYF,TGTGCCAGCAGTTTTCAGGGCTACACAGATACGCAGTATTTT
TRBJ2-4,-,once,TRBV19,CASSKRVGAKNIQYF,TGTGCCAGTAGTAAGAGGGTGGGAGCCAAAAACATTCAGTACTTC
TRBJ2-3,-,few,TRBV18,CASSPVGHPTDMQYF,TGTGCCAGCTCACCGGTGGGACACCCCACAGATATGCAGTATTTT
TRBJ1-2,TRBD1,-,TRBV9,CASSAQTGTAYSYGYTF,TGTGCCAGCAGCGCCCAGACCGGGACAGCCTATTCCTATGGCTACACCTTC
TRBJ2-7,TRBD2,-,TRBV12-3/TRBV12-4,CASSGGVIKQYF,TGTGCCAGCAGTGGGGGGGTTATAAAGCAGTACTTC